This is a list of T cell receptor beta chains from one sample in a study of T cells after yellow fever vaccination. Each CDR3 protein gets one entry after TCRdb re-called the 5' RACE reads with MiXCR. The table records hundreds of thousands of distinct CDR3 sequences, about 13% of them present only once. The sample consisted of PBMCs, taken on the day of the yellow fever booster vaccination. The receptor set was obtained from a man under 40 who received the YFV17D yellow fever vaccine. The CDR3 runs from the conserved cysteine through the conserved F or W. Fields, in order: V gene, J gene, CDR3 protein.

v_call: TRBV29-1
j_call: TRBJ1-2
cdr3_aa: CSAQSRDRNYGYTF

v_call: TRBV6-5
j_call: TRBJ2-2
cdr3_aa: CASSYRWLAGPNTGELFF

v_call: TRBV4-3
j_call: TRBJ2-4
cdr3_aa: CASSQDGASNIQYF

v_call: TRBV23-1
j_call: TRBJ2-1
cdr3_aa: CASSQSRTDPKVRNEQFF

v_call: TRBV6-1
j_call: TRBJ2-3
cdr3_aa: CASRALLAGTDTQYF

v_call: TRBV10-3
j_call: TRBJ2-7
cdr3_aa: CAISGKAGGTALREQYF

v_call: TRBV20-1
j_call: TRBJ2-7
cdr3_aa: CSALADSYEQYF

v_call: TRBV2
j_call: TRBJ1-5
cdr3_aa: CASSESMINQPQHF

v_call: TRBV9
j_call: TRBJ2-7
cdr3_aa: CASSPGPQSYEQYF

v_call: TRBV20-1
j_call: TRBJ2-1
cdr3_aa: CSAAGGGLYEQFF

v_call: TRBV24-1
j_call: TRBJ1-6
cdr3_aa: CATSDLDTHEASPLHF

v_call: TRBV7-2
j_call: TRBJ1-6
cdr3_aa: CASRTRGGGYSPLHF

v_call: TRBV19
j_call: TRBJ2-1
cdr3_aa: CASSMGTGGDEQFF

v_call: TRBV7-9
j_call: TRBJ2-3
cdr3_aa: CASSPFRSTDTQYF

v_call: TRBV7-9
j_call: TRBJ2-2
cdr3_aa: CASSPRSGGSGELFF

v_call: TRBV7-2
j_call: TRBJ2-7
cdr3_aa: CASSFIAGQGAYEQYF

v_call: TRBV19
j_call: TRBJ2-7
cdr3_aa: CATTDRGEGYEQYF

v_call: TRBV14
j_call: TRBJ1-2
cdr3_aa: CASKGPYYGYTF

v_call: TRBV7-8
j_call: TRBJ1-5
cdr3_aa: CASSLRSGNQPQHF

v_call: TRBV7-9
j_call: TRBJ2-5
cdr3_aa: CASSLLRDRRQETQYF

v_call: TRBV27
j_call: TRBJ2-2
cdr3_aa: CASSLVPGELFF

v_call: TRBV7-2
j_call: TRBJ2-7
cdr3_aa: CASSLRPGQGTYEQYF

v_call: TRBV20-1
j_call: TRBJ2-2
cdr3_aa: CSARPSLNTGELFF

v_call: TRBV10-1
j_call: TRBJ2-7
cdr3_aa: CASTPTPGGEQYF

v_call: TRBV7-9
j_call: TRBJ2-1
cdr3_aa: CASNPSGGFQVEFF

v_call: TRBV4-3
j_call: TRBJ1-3
cdr3_aa: CASSQQGSQSSGNTIYF

v_call: TRBV29-1
j_call: TRBJ2-1
cdr3_aa: CSVEDPGQSSYNEQFF

v_call: TRBV20-1
j_call: TRBJ2-4
cdr3_aa: CSAPTGNDKNIQYF

v_call: TRBV6-5
j_call: TRBJ2-7
cdr3_aa: CASSYSMSLAGVYEQYF

v_call: TRBV18
j_call: TRBJ2-5
cdr3_aa: CASRRLARETQYF

v_call: TRBV12-3/TRBV12-4
j_call: TRBJ2-7
cdr3_aa: CASSRETSGSYEQYF

v_call: TRBV29-1
j_call: TRBJ2-7
cdr3_aa: CSGGADYEQYF

v_call: TRBV27
j_call: TRBJ1-3
cdr3_aa: CASSLSALGNTIYF

v_call: TRBV5-8
j_call: TRBJ2-1
cdr3_aa: CASSLAPGTSLYNEQFF

v_call: TRBV6-5
j_call: TRBJ1-5
cdr3_aa: CASRVTSGLTNQPQHF

v_call: TRBV11-1
j_call: TRBJ2-5
cdr3_aa: CASSLSTSGGQETQYF

v_call: TRBV12-3/TRBV12-4
j_call: TRBJ1-2
cdr3_aa: CASSRGLGPDGYTF